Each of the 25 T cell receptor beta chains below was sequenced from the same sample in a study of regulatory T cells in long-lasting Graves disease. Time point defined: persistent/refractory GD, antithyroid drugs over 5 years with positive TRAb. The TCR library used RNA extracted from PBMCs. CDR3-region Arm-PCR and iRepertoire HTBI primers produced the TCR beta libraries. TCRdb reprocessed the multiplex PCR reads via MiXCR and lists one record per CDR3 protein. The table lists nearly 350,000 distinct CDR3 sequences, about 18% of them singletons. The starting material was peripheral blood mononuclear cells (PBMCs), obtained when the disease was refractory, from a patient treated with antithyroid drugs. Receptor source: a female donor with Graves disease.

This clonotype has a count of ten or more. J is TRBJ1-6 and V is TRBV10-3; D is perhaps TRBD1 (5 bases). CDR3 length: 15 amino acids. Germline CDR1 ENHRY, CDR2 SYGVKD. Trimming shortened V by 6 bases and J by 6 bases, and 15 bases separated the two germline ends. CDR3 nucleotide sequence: TGTGCCATCAGCCGGGGGGGTAGCGGTAATTCACCCCTCCACTTT. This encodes CAISRGGSGNSPLHF.

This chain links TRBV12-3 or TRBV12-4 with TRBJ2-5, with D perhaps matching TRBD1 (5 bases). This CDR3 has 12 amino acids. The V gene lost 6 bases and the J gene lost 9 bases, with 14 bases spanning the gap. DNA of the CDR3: TGTGCCAGCAGCCTTAGGGGTGAGGCCCAGTACTTC. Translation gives CASSLRGEAQYF.

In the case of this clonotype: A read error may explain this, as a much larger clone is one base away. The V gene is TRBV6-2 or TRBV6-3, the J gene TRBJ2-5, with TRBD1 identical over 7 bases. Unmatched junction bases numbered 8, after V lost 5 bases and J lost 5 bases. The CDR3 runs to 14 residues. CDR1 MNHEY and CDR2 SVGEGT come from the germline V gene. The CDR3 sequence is CASSESTGRETQYF. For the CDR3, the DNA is TGTGCCAGCAGTGAGTCGACAGGGCGGGAGACCCAGTACTTC.

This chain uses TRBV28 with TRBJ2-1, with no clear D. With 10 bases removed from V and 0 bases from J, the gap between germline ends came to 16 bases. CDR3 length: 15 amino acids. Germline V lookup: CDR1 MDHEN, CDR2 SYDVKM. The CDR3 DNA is TGTGCCACTATGGGCCCCGAGAGCTCCTACAATGAGCAGTTCTTC. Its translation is CATMGPESSYNEQFF. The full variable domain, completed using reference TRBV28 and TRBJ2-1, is DVKVTQSSRYLVKRTGEKVFLECVQDMDHENMFWYRQDPGLGLRLIYFSYDVKMKEKGDIPEGYSVSREKKERFSLILESASTNQTSMYLCATMGPESSYNEQFFGPGTRLTVL.

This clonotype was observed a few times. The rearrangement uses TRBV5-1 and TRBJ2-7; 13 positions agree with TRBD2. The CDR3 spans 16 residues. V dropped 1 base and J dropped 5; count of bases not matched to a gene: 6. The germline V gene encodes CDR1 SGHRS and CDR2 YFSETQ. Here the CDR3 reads CASSLTLAGGPNEQYF. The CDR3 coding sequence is TGCGCCAGCAGCTTGACACTAGCGGGGGGGCCTAACGAGCAGTACTTC.

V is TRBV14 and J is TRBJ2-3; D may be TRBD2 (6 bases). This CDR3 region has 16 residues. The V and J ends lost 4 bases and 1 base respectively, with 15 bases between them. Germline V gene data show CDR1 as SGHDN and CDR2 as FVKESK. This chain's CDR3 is CASSPLKGLRTDTQYF. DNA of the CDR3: TGTGCCAGCAGCCCCTTGAAGGGACTTCGCACAGATACGCAGTATTTT.

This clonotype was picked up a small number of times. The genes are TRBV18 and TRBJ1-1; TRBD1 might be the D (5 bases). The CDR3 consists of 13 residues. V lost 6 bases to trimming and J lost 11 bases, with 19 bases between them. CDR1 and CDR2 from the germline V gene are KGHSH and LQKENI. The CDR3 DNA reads TGTGCCAGCTCGCGTCCCGGGGCCACCGATGCTTTCTTT. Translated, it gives CASSRPGATDAFF.

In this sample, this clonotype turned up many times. CDR3 bases: TGTGCCAGCAGTGACCCAGCGGGAGGGATGGAGACCCAGTACTTC. Translation: CASSDPAGGMETQYF. V and J are TRBV2 and TRBJ2-5, with 10 bases identical to TRBD2. J gave up 5 bases and V 3 bases, and 6 bases lay outside the gene matches. Germline CDR1 SNHLY, CDR2 FYNNEI. This CDR3 is 15 amino acids long.

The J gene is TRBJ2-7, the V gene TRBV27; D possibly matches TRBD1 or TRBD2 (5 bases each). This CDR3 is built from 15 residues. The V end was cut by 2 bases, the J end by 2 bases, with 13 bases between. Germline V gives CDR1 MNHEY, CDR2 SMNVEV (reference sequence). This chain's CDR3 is CASSLRGSSTYEQYF. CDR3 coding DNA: TGTGCCAGCAGTTTACGGGGCTCCAGCACCTACGAGCAGTACTTC.

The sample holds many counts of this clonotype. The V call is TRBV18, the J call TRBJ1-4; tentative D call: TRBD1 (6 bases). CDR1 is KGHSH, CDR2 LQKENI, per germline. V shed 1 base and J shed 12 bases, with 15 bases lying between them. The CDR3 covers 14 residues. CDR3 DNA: TGTGCCAGCTCACCACGAGAGGGCTCAGGGGAACTGTTTTTT. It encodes CASSPREGSGELFF. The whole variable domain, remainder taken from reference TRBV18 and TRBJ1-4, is NAGVMQNPRHLVRRRGQEARLRCSPMKGHSHVYWYRQLPEEGLKFMVYLQKENIIDESGMPKERFSAEFPKEGPSILRIQQVVRGDSAAYFCASSPREGSGELFFGSGTQLSVL.

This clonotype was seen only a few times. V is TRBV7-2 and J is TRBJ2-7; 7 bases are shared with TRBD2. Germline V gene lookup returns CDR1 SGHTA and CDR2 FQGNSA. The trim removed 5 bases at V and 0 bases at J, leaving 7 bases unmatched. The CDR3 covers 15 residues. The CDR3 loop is CASSVGRGISYEQYF. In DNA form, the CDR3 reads TGTGCCAGCAGCGTGGGGCGGGGGATCTCCTACGAGCAGTACTTC. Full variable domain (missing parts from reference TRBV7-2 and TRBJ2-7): GAGVSQSPSNKVTEKGKDVELRCDPISGHTALYWYRQSLGQGLEFLIYFQGNSAPDKSGLPSDRFSAERTGGSVSTLTIQRTQQEDSAVYLCASSVGRGISYEQYFGPGTRLTVT.

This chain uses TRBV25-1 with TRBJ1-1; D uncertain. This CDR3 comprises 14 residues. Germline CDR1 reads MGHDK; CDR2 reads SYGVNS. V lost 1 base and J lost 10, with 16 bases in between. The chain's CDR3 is CASSESLSPQGAFF. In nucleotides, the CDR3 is TGTGCCAGCAGTGAATCTCTGAGTCCTCAAGGAGCTTTCTTT.

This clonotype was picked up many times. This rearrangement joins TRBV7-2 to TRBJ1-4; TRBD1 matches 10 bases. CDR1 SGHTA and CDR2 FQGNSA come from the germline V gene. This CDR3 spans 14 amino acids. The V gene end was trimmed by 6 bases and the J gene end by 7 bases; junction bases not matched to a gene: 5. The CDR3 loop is CASSRQGASEKLFF. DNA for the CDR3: TGTGCCAGCAGTCGACAGGGGGCGAGTGAAAAACTGTTTTTT. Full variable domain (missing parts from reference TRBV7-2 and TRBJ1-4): GAGVSQSPSNKVTEKGKDVELRCDPISGHTALYWYRQSLGQGLEFLIYFQGNSAPDKSGLPSDRFSAERTGGSVSTLTIQRTQQEDSAVYLCASSRQGASEKLFFGSGTQLSVL.

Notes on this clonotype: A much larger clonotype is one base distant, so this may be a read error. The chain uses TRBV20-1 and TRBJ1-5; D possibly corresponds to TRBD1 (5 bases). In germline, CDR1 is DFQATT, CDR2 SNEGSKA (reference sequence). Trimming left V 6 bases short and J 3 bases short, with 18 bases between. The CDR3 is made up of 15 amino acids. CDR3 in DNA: TGCAGTGCCCTGGGACGGATTCAATTCAATCAGCCCCAGCATTTT. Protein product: CSALGRIQFNQPQHF.

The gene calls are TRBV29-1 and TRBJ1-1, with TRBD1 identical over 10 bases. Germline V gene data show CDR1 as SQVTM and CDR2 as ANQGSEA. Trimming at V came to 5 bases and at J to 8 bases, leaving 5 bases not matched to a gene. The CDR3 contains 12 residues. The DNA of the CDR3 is TGCAGCGTTCAGGACAGGGGGTCAGAAGCTTTCTTT. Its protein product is CSVQDRGSEAFF. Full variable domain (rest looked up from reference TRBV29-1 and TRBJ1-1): SAVISQKPSRDICQRGTSLTIQCQVDSQVTMMFWYRQQPGQSLTLIATANQGSEATYESGFVIDKFPISRPNLTFSTLTVSNMSPEDSSIYLCSVQDRGSEAFFGQGTRLTVV.

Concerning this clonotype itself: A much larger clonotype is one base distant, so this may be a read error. CDR3 in amino acids: CASSQFRGRRDSPLHF. DNA of the CDR3: TGTGCCAGCAGTCAATTCAGGGGGCGCCGGGATTCACCCCTCCACTTT. V and J are TRBV11-2 and TRBJ1-6, with 8 nucleotides matching TRBD1. V shed 6 bases, J shed 8 bases, and the junction held 12 bases outside the gene matches. The germline gives CDR1 SGHAT, CDR2 FQNNGV. The CDR3 sequence is 16 residues long.

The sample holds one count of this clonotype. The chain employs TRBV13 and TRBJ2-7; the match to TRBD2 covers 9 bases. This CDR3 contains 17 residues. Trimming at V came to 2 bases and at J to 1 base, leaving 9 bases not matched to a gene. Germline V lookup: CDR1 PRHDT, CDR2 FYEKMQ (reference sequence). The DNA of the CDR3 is TGTGCCAGCAGCTTACGGACAGCGGGAGGTTGGTCCTACGAGCAGTACTTC. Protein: CASSLRTAGGWSYEQYF.

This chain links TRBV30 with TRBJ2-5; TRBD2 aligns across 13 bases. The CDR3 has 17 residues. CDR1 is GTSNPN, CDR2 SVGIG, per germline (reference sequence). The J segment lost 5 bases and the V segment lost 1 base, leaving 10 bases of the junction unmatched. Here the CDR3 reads CAWSDRAGLAGIETQYF. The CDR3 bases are TGTGCCTGGAGTGACCGTGCGGGACTAGCGGGGATTGAGACCCAGTACTTC.

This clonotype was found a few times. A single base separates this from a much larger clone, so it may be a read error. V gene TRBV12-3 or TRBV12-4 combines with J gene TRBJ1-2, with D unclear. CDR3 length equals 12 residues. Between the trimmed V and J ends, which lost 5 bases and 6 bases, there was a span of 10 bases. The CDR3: CASSPTANGYTF. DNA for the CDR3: TGTGCCAGCAGTCCCACGGCGAATGGCTACACCTTC.

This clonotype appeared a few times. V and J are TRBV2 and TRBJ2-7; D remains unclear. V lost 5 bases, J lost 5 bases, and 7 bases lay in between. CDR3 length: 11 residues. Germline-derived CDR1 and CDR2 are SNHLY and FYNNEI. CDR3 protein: CASSYFHEQYF. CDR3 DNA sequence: TGTGCCAGCAGTTACTTCCACGAGCAGTACTTC.

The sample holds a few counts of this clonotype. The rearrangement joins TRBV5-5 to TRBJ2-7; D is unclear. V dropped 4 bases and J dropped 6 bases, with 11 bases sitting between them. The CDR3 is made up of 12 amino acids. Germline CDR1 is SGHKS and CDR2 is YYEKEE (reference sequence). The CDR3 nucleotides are TGTGCCAGCAGCGCCACCTTTGGCGAGCAGTACTTC. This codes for CASSATFGEQYF.

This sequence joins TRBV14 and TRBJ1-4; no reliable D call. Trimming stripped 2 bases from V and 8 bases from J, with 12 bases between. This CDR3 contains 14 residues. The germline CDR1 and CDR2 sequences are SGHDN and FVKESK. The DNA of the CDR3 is TGTGCCAGCAGCCAAACACAATCGGGCGAAAAACTGTTTTTT. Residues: CASSQTQSGEKLFF.

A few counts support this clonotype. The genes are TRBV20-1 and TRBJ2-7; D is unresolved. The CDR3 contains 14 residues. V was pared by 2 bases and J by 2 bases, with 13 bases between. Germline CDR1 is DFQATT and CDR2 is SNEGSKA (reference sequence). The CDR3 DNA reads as TGCAGTGCTAGAATGACCCCAAGGGCCTACGAGCAGTACTTC. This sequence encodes CSARMTPRAYEQYF.

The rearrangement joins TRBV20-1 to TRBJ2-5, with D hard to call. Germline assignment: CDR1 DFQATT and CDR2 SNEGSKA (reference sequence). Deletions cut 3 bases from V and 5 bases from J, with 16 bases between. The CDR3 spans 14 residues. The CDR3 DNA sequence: TGCAGTGCTAGGGCCCCCGGCCGAATGGAGACCCAGTACTTC. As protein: CSARAPGRMETQYF.

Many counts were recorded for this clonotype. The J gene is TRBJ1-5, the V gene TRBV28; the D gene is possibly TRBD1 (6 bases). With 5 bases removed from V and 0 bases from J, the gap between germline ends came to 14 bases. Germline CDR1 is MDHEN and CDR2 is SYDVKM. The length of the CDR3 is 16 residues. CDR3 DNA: TGTGCCAGCAGTCCCGGGGGGCGAGATAGCAATCAGCCCCAGCATTTT. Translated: CASSPGGRDSNQPQHF.